A single sample is the source of the 9 T cell receptor beta chains below, sequenced in a study of technical replicates of blood from a few donors. TCRdb keeps only in-frame clones here, not all; method: immunoSEQ multiplex PCR. The repertoire holds 13,000 or so clones, with approximately 86% as singletons. The material sequenced was PBMCs. The receptors shown here come from a human donor in good health.

The chain recombines TRBV18 with TRBJ1-5; D call uncertain. CDR1 is KGHSH, CDR2 LQKENI, per germline. V lost 5 bases and J 5 bases, leaving 13 bases between the germline ends. The length of the CDR3 is 14 residues. CDR3 sequence (DNA): TGTGCCAGCTCATTCGCCCGCGCGGATCAGCCCCAGCATTTT. Encoded protein: CASSFARADQPQHF.

This chain links TRBV5-1 with TRBJ2-7; D is perhaps TRBD1 (6 bases). V dropped 4 bases and J dropped 3 bases, with 20 bases sitting between them. From germline, CDR1 is SGHRS and CDR2 YFSETQ. The CDR3 has 16 residues. As DNA, the CDR3 is TGCGCCAGCAGCCCGGACCCGGGACACCGCCGCTACGAGCAGTACTTC. Encoded protein: CASSPDPGHRRYEQYF. Using reference TRBV5-1 and TRBJ2-7 for the parts outside the CDR3, the full variable domain is KAGVTQTPRYLIKTRGQQVTLSCSPISGHRSVSWYQQTPGQGLQFLFEYFSETQRNKGNFPGRFSGRQFSNSRSEMNVSTLELGDSALYLCASSPDPGHRRYEQYFGPGTRLTVT.

V is TRBV29-1 and J is TRBJ1-4, with D possibly matching TRBD1 (6 bases). Germline V gene sequence: CDR1 SQVTM, CDR2 ANQGSEA. This CDR3 region has 13 residues. Trimming took off 7 bases at V and 4 bases at J, with 13 bases between the two ends. The CDR3, as DNA: TGCAGCGCAGAGATACAGGGTAATGAAAAACTGTTTTTT. As protein: CSAEIQGNEKLFF.

The chain uses TRBV5-1 and TRBJ2-2; 9 bases fit TRBD1. The CDR3 is 16 residues long. The V and J ends lost 5 bases and 6 bases, in that order; junction bases with no gene match: 11. CDR1 is SGHRS, CDR2 YFSETQ, per germline. CDR3 in DNA: TGCGCCAGCAGGCCTCGGACAGGGGAGACCCCCGGGGAGCTGTTTTTT. This codes for CASRPRTGETPGELFF.

The J gene is TRBJ2-3, the V gene TRBV6-5; 7 bases are shared with TRBD2. From germline, CDR1 is MNHEY and CDR2 SVGAGI. J lost 3 bases, V lost 8 bases, and 5 bases had no gene match. The CDR3 extends over 13 amino acids. CDR3 sequence (DNA): TGTGCCAGCGCCGGGAGGAGTACAGATACGCAGTATTTT. Translating it yields CASAGRSTDTQYF.

This clone was seen more than once but under ten times. V and J are TRBV5-1 and TRBJ1-4; TRBD1 matches at 8 bases. After removal of 0 bases from V and 6 bases from J, the junction contained 1 base not matched to a gene. CDR3 length equals 14 residues. Germline CDR1 is SGHRS and CDR2 is YFSETQ. This CDR3 reads CASSLAGGYEKLFF. In DNA form, the CDR3 reads TGCGCCAGCAGCTTGGCAGGGGGCTATGAAAAACTGTTTTTT. The variable domain in full, completed from reference TRBV5-1 and TRBJ1-4, reads KAGVTQTPRYLIKTRGQQVTLSCSPISGHRSVSWYQQTPGQGLQFLFEYFSETQRNKGNFPGRFSGRQFSNSRSEMNVSTLELGDSALYLCASSLAGGYEKLFFGSGTQLSVL.

The chain links TRBV7-7 to TRBJ2-2; D is perhaps TRBD2 (5 bases). There are 14 residues in the CDR3. Germline CDR1 reads SSHAT; CDR2 reads FNYEAQ (reference sequence). Deletions cut 3 bases from V and 6 bases from J, with 11 bases between. CDR3 region: CASSLRVVPGELFF. As DNA, the CDR3 is TGTGCCAGCAGCTTGAGGGTGGTACCCGGGGAGCTGTTTTTT.

V gene TRBV7-9 combines with J gene TRBJ1-5; D not resolved. This CDR3 is built from 13 residues. Germline V gene sequence: CDR1 SEHNR, CDR2 FQNEAQ (reference sequence). Trimming left V 6 bases short and J 6 bases short, with 12 bases between. The CDR3 sequence is CASSPGLGQPQHF. CDR3 sequence (DNA): TGTGCCAGCAGTCCGGGTCTGGGTCAGCCCCAGCATTTT.

This clone was found once. The chain is built from TRBV27 and TRBJ2-2, with D perhaps TRBD2 (6 bases). The ends were cut back, 6 bases at V and 6 bases at J, with 8 bases in the middle. Germline lookup yields CDR1 MNHEY and CDR2 SMNVEV (reference sequence). The CDR3 is 12 residues long. CDR3 protein: CASRGRSGELFF. The CDR3 nucleotides read TGTGCCAGCAGGGGGAGGTCCGGGGAGCTGTTTTTT.